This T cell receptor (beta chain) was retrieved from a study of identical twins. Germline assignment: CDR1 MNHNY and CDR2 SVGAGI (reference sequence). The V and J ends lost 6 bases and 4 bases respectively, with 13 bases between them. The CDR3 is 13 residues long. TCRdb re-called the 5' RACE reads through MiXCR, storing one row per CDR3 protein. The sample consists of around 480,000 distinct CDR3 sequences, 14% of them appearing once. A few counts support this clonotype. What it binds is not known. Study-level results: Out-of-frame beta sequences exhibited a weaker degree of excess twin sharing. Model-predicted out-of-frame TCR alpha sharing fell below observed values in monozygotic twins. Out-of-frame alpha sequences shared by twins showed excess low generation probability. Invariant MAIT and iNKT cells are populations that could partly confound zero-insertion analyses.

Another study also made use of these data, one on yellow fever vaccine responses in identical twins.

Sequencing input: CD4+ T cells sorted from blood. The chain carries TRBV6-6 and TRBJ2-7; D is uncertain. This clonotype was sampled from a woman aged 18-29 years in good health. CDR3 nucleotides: TGTGCCAGCAGCCCTCTTGCGATATACGAGCAGTACTTC. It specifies CASSPLAIYEQYF.